Presented here are 25 T cell receptor beta chains from one specimen sequenced in a study of blood T cell repertoires in COVID-19. Produced via immunoSEQ multiplex PCR; TCRdb's table is partial and in-frame only. There are roughly 340,000 clones in the sample; roughly nine tenths occur only once, and 1% lies in the top ten. Specimen: PBMCs or T cells enriched from blood (not recorded which). The receptor set was obtained from a young man who had recovered from COVID-19.

In its sample, this clone was seen a few times. V is TRBV3-1 (or the pseudogene TRBV3-2) and J is TRBJ1-5; no clear D. Germline assignment: CDR1 LGHDT and CDR2 YNNKEL (reference sequence). The CDR3 consists of 15 residues. V was clipped by 4 bases and J by 1 base, with 11 bases between them. This chain's CDR3 is CASSRINGSNQPQHF. CDR3 nucleotides: TGTGCCAGCAGCCGTATAAACGGGAGCAATCAGCCCCAGCATTTT.

A remark on this clone: Sequence at one end of the junction differs from germline and may be a read error. The chain links TRBV7-9 to TRBJ2-1, with a possible D match to TRBD2 (6 bases). Germline V gives CDR1 SEHNR, CDR2 FQNEAQ (reference sequence). This CDR3 is built from 16 residues. The CDR3 loop is CASTLLGRISYNEQFF. The CDR3 DNA follows: TGTGCCAGCACCTTACTCGGGAGAATCTCCTACAATGAGCAGTTCTTC.

The chain recombines TRBV6-5 with TRBJ1-6; D might be TRBD1 (6 bases). The germline V and J ends were trimmed by 2 bases and 8 bases, with 10 bases remaining between them. The CDR3 is 14 residues long. The germline gives CDR1 MNHEY, CDR2 SVGAGI. The CDR3 DNA follows: TGTGCCAGCAGTTACGGGGGCAACCATTCACCCCTCCACTTT. It specifies CASSYGGNHSPLHF.

The gene calls are TRBV4-2 and TRBJ2-7, with 9 bases fitting TRBD1. This CDR3 comprises 14 residues. The ends lost 1 base at V and 5 bases at J; junction bases unmatched: 3. Per germline, CDR1 LGHNA and CDR2 YNFKEQ. CDR3 in amino acids: CASSQARDRDEQYF. CDR3 in DNA: TGTGCCAGCAGCCAAGCGAGGGACAGGGACGAGCAGTACTTC.

This chain links TRBV4-1 with TRBJ1-2; 8 positions agree with TRBD1. The CDR3 loop spans 14 amino acids. From germline, CDR1 is MGHRA and CDR2 YSYEKL. V dropped 4 bases and J dropped 8; count of bases not matched to a gene: 9. The CDR3 loop is CASSRDRGEQGYTF. CDR3 nucleotide sequence: TGCGCCAGCAGCCGAGACAGGGGAGAACAGGGCTACACCTTC.

CDR3 DNA: TGTGCCAGCTCACCGGTGACACAACCGAACACTGAAGCTTTCTTT. This gives the protein CASSPVTQPNTEAFF. The rearrangement uses TRBV18 and TRBJ1-1, with unresolved D. V dropped 3 bases and J dropped 1 base, with 12 bases sitting between them. In germline, CDR1 is KGHSH, CDR2 LQKENI. The CDR3 covers 15 residues.

This chain joins TRBV28 and TRBJ2-7, with D perhaps matching TRBD1 (5 bases). V lost 2 bases and J 1 base, leaving 21 bases between the germline ends. Germline CDR1 is MDHEN and CDR2 is SYDVKM. The CDR3 covers 18 residues. The CDR3 protein is CASSLIGSARVNSYEQYF. CDR3 coding DNA: TGTGCCAGCAGTTTAATCGGGTCCGCCAGGGTGAATTCCTACGAGCAGTACTTC.

The chain links TRBV28 to TRBJ1-2; D might be TRBD1 (5 bases). The CDR3 has 13 amino acids. Per germline, CDR1 MDHEN and CDR2 SYDVKM. The ends were cut back, 7 bases at V and 3 bases at J, with 12 bases in the middle. The DNA of the CDR3 is TGTGCCAGCAACCCAGGAGGGGACTATGGCTACACCTTC. The encoded protein is CASNPGGDYGYTF.

The CDR3 protein is CASSTRTSGQETQYF. CDR3 nucleotide sequence: TGTGCCAGTAGTACCCGGACTAGCGGTCAAGAGACCCAGTACTTC. The gene calls are TRBV19 and TRBJ2-5; TRBD2 agrees at 10 bases. Trimming took 4 bases from V and 2 from J; bases not matched to a gene: 4. CDR1 is LNHDA and CDR2 is SQIVND in the germline V gene (reference sequence). The CDR3 is 15 amino acids.

V is TRBV18 and J is TRBJ1-1, with D possibly TRBD1 on 5 matching bases. V was pared by 10 bases and J by 1 base, with 19 bases between. The CDR3 covers 15 residues. In germline, CDR1 is KGHSH, CDR2 LQKENI. DNA for the CDR3: TGTGCCACCAACCAAGGGGTCAGCCGGAACACTGAAGCTTTCTTT. Its translation is CATNQGVSRNTEAFF.

This rearrangement joins TRBV28 to TRBJ2-7; the D gene is possibly TRBD2 (6 bases). The V gene's germline CDR1 is MDHEN and CDR2 SYDVKM. The V end lost 3 bases, the J end lost 5 bases, and 8 bases lay between the germline ends. The CDR3 runs 12 residues. CDR3 sequence (DNA): TGTGCCAGCAGTTTGGGGGGAGACGAGCAGTACTTC. Translation gives CASSLGGDEQYF.

This chain uses TRBV4-3 with TRBJ2-3; 13 bases fit TRBD2. The germline V gene has CDR1 LGHNA and CDR2 YSLEER. The CDR3 sequence is 21 residues long. The J segment lost 4 bases and the V segment lost 4 bases, leaving 20 bases of the junction unmatched. CDR3 coding DNA: TGCGCCAGCAGCCTCCAAACTGGACTAGCGGGAGTTTGGGCCTCGGCAGATACGCAGTATTTT. It encodes CASSLQTGLAGVWASADTQYF.

The rearrangement joins TRBV10-2 to TRBJ1-1; no clear D gene. V dropped 1 base and J dropped 7 bases, with 7 bases sitting between them. This CDR3 has 12 amino acids. Germline CDR1 reads WSHSY; CDR2 reads SAAADI. The CDR3 protein is CASSEYGSEAFF. The DNA for the CDR3 is TGCGCCAGCAGTGAGTATGGGAGTGAAGCTTTCTTT.

The rearrangement uses TRBV7-2 and TRBJ1-2; D might be TRBD1 (5 bases). The germline gives CDR1 SGHTA, CDR2 FQGNSA. The CDR3 is 16 residues long. With 0 bases removed from V and 0 bases from J, the gap between germline ends came to 11 bases. Here the CDR3 reads CASSLARRQTNYGYTF. CDR3 sequence (DNA): TGTGCCAGCAGCTTAGCCCGGCGACAGACTAACTATGGCTACACCTTC.

About this clone itself: Other DNA sequences in the same sample also yield this CDR3. This sequence joins TRBV18 and TRBJ2-7; D is possibly TRBD1 (6 bases). The CDR3 extends over 13 amino acids. Germline V gene sequence: CDR1 KGHSH, CDR2 LQKENI. Trimming took off 3 bases at V and 4 bases at J, with 10 bases between the two ends. The CDR3 loop is CASSPSRGYEQYF. CDR3 in DNA: TGTGCCAGCTCACCTTCCAGGGGTTACGAGCAGTACTTC.

The V and J genes are TRBV5-1 and TRBJ1-2; 10 bases align to TRBD1. Germline CDR1 reads SGHRS; CDR2 reads YFSETQ. This CDR3 spans 17 amino acids. With 4 bases clipped from V and 4 bases from J, the junction kept 13 bases outside the gene matches. The CDR3 here is CASSLQGGQGPSYGYTF. The CDR3 DNA sequence: TGCGCCAGCAGCCTGCAAGGGGGACAGGGGCCTAGCTATGGCTACACCTTC.

The gene calls are TRBV2 and TRBJ1-5; D gene unclear. Trimming pared 5 bases from V and 9 bases from J, leaving 11 bases between. CDR1 SNHLY and CDR2 FYNNEI come from the germline V gene. This CDR3 region has 12 residues. CDR3 loop: CASSSVRWPQHF. Here the CDR3 DNA reads TGTGCCAGCAGTTCTGTGAGGTGGCCCCAGCATTTT.

This clone has only a few counts. The same CDR3 can be traced to other DNA sequences in this sample. J is TRBJ2-5 and V is TRBV7-9; TRBD2 agrees at 7 bases. The CDR3 runs to 14 residues. V was clipped by 2 bases and J by 2 bases; unmatched bases: 2. CDR1 and CDR2 (germline): SEHNR, FQNEAQ (reference sequence). In nucleotides, the CDR3 is TGTGCCAGCAGCTTAACGGGGGGACAAGAGACCCAGTACTTC. Residues: CASSLTGGQETQYF.

The chain has TRBV18 and TRBJ1-4, with 11 nucleotides matching TRBD1. The CDR3 contains 15 residues. V gave up 6 bases and J gave up 7 bases; unmatched junction bases: 7. The germline gives CDR1 KGHSH, CDR2 LQKENI. The CDR3 protein is CASSRPGQGGEKLFF. The CDR3 region has the DNA TGTGCCAGCTCTCGTCCGGGACAGGGGGGTGAAAAACTGTTTTTT.

This chain uses TRBV27 with TRBJ1-6; D is perhaps TRBD1 (6 bases). Looked up from germline, CDR1 is MNHEY and CDR2 is SMNVEV (reference sequence). The ends were cut back, 2 bases at V and 11 bases at J, with 25 bases in the middle. The CDR3 is made up of 18 amino acids. CDR3 residues: CASSLRGGAWDDLPPLHF. DNA of the CDR3: TGTGCCAGCAGTTTAAGGGGGGGTGCTTGGGATGACCTGCCACCCCTCCACTTT.

The genes are TRBV6-1 and TRBJ1-1, with 7 bases that match TRBD1. Germline assignment: CDR1 MNHNS and CDR2 SASEGT. This CDR3 contains 13 residues. Trimming removed 4 bases from V and 6 bases from J; junction bases left unmatched: 5. The DNA of the CDR3 is TGTGCCAGCAGTGGCCACAGGGGAGCTGAAGCTTTCTTT. Encoded protein: CASSGHRGAEAFF.

This rearrangement joins TRBV27 to TRBJ2-7, with 8 bases fitting TRBD1. V was clipped by 5 bases and J by 3 bases; unmatched bases: 6. CDR3 length: 14 residues. Germline V gene sequence: CDR1 MNHEY, CDR2 SMNVEV (reference sequence). The DNA of the CDR3 is TGTGCCAGCAGTACGGGACAGGACCTCTACGAGCAGTACTTC. Its protein product is CASSTGQDLYEQYF.

The chain recombines TRBV6-6 with TRBJ1-2; 9 nucleotides agree with TRBD1. There are 16 residues in the CDR3. CDR1 and CDR2 (germline): MNHNY, SVGAGI (reference sequence). V trimming: 4 bases; J trimming: 4 bases; junction bases outside the gene matches: 10. This chain's CDR3 is CASSSPNRDRVYGYTF. DNA for the CDR3: TGTGCCAGCAGTTCCCCGAACCGGGACAGGGTCTATGGCTACACCTTC.

The V call is TRBV11-2, the J call TRBJ1-2, with no clear D. Germline V gene sequence: CDR1 SGHAT, CDR2 FQNNGV. This CDR3 has 14 amino acids. Trimming removed 2 bases from V and 3 bases from J, with 10 bases in between. The CDR3 DNA reads as TGTGCCAGCAGCTTACGAGAGGTGTACTATGGCTACACCTTC. Encoded protein: CASSLREVYYGYTF.

V is TRBV30 and J is TRBJ1-5; 8 bases are shared with TRBD1. The CDR3 totals 14 residues. Germline CDR1 GTSNPN, CDR2 SVGIG (reference sequence). V was clipped by 2 bases and J by 6 bases; unmatched bases: 6. The CDR3 loop is CAWSTGTGGQPQHF. In DNA, the CDR3 is TGTGCCTGGAGTACAGGGACAGGCGGTCAGCCCCAGCATTTT. Together with reference TRBV30 and TRBJ1-5, the CDR3 gives the full variable domain: SQTIHQWPATLVQPVGSPLSLECTVEGTSNPNLYWYRQAAGRGLQLLFYSVGIGQISSEVPQNLSASRPQDRQFILSSKKLLLSDSGFYLCAWSTGTGGQPQHFGDGTRLSIL.